The 11 T cell receptor beta chains listed next were all sequenced from one sample in a study of tumor and adjacent non-tumor tissue in lung cancer. No cell sorting was done before RNA was extracted from the tissue. TCRbeta libraries were built with three rounds of nested PCR, modified from ARM-PCR. TCRdb re-analysed the multiplex PCR reads in MiXCR, keeping a single row per CDR3 protein. In the table there are under 150,000 distinct CDR3 sequences, about 71% of which are singletons. The specimen was lung tumor tissue. These receptors all come from a man in his 60s with small cell lung cancer.

Worth noting for this clonotype: Because the CDR3 is missing its conserved closing phenylalanine or tryptophan, this is likely a read error. The rearrangement links TRBV11-1 to TRBJ1-2; no clear D gene. V was cut by 5 bases and J by 3 bases, with 10 bases left in between. The CDR3 totals 13 residues. The germline V gene has CDR1 SGHAT and CDR2 FQDESV (reference sequence). CDR3 protein: CASSRDNYYGYTV. CDR3 in DNA: TGTGCCAGCAGCCGGGATAACTACTATGGCTACACCGTC.

The chain has TRBV11-2 and TRBJ2-7; 13 nucleotides agree with TRBD2. Germline V gene sequence: CDR1 SGHAT, CDR2 FQNNGV. The CDR3 contains 15 residues. V lost 6 bases and J lost 7; bases outside the gene matches: 9. The CDR3 region has the DNA TGTGCCAGCAGATTTACTAGCGGGAGGGAAGAGGAGCAGTACTTC. Its protein is CASRFTSGREEEQYF.

On this clonotype: An end of the junction does not agree with germline; a read error may underlie this. The chain links TRBV6-5 to TRBJ1-1; no clear D gene. The CDR3 is 12 residues long. Germline CDR1 reads MNHEY; CDR2 reads SVGAGI. CDR3 nucleotides: TGTGCCGGCAGTAACGGGCATATCTGGGCTTTCTTT. Protein product: CAGSNGHIWAFF.

This chain uses TRBV28 with TRBJ2-1; TRBD1 matches at 10 bases. The CDR3 spans 18 residues. Germline CDR1 is MDHEN and CDR2 is SYDVKM. Trimming took 7 bases from V and 5 from J; bases not matched to a gene: 17. The CDR3 coding sequence is TGTGCCAGCACCCCTGACAGGGGGCAAATGTGGACCCACAATGAGCAGTTCTTC. Encoded protein: CASTPDRGQMWTHNEQFF.

By frequency in the sample, this clonotype is medium-sized. The chain is built from TRBV20-1 and TRBJ2-2; 12 bases are shared with TRBD2. The ends lost 4 bases at V and 5 bases at J; junction bases unmatched: 2. The CDR3 covers 14 residues. Per the germline V gene, CDR1 is DFQATT and CDR2 is SNEGSKA (reference sequence). The CDR3 region is CSANLAGGTGELFF. Written as DNA, the CDR3 is TGCAGTGCTAACCTAGCGGGAGGGACCGGGGAGCTGTTTTTT.

The chain combines TRBV24-1 with TRBJ1-1; D call uncertain. This CDR3 region has 12 residues. With 6 bases removed from V and 5 bases from J, the gap between germline ends came to 9 bases. Germline CDR1 and CDR2: KGHDR and SFDVKD. In nucleotides, the CDR3 is TGTGCCACCAGTCAACCGGGGACTGAAGCTTTCTTT. This codes for CATSQPGTEAFF.

This clonotype was detected only a few times. The rearrangement joins TRBV12-3 or TRBV12-4 to TRBJ1-1, with a weak D call TRBD1 (5 bases). The CDR3 is made up of 13 amino acids. Trimming removed 7 bases at V and 7 bases at J, with 16 bases between. This CDR3 reads CASTDGGSNEAFF. In DNA form, the CDR3 reads TGTGCCAGCACCGACGGGGGGAGTAATGAAGCTTTCTTT.

Details on this clonotype: With a much larger clone just one base away, this may be a read error. The DNA of the CDR3 is TGCAGCGTTGGCGCAAACCTGGGAGAGACCCGGTACTTC. It yields the protein CSVGANLGETRYF. J is TRBJ2-5 and V is TRBV29-1; a possible D gene is TRBD2 (5 bases). CDR1 and CDR2 (germline): SQVTM, ANQGSEA. The CDR3 covers 13 residues. Variable domain in full (rest from reference TRBV29-1 and TRBJ2-5): SAVISQKPSRDICQRGTSLTIQCQVDSQVTMMFWYRQQPGQSLTLIATANQGSEATYESGFVIDKFPISRPNLTFSTLTVSNMSPEDSSIYLCSVGANLGETRYFGPGTRLLVL.

V gene TRBV20-1 combines with J gene TRBJ2-7; maybe TRBD2 (5 bases). The germline gives CDR1 DFQATT, CDR2 SNEGSKA (reference sequence). Trimming shortened V by 6 bases and J by 0 bases, and 15 bases separated the two germline ends. The CDR3 is 14 amino acids. In DNA, the CDR3 is TGCAGTGCCCCTAGCTGCCGACACTCCTACGAGCAGTACTTC. This codes for CSAPSCRHSYEQYF.

In regard to this clonotype: The junction departs from the called germline gene at one end, perhaps through a read error. The chain has TRBV19 and TRBJ2-5; possibly TRBD2 for D (5 bases). The CDR3 length is 11 residues. Germline loops: CDR1 LNHDA, CDR2 SQIVND (reference sequence). The CDR3 protein is CATSISETQYF. The CDR3 region has the DNA TGCGCCACTAGTATTAGTGAGACCCAGTACTTC.

There are many counts of this clonotype. The genes are TRBV20-1 and TRBJ1-1; D not certain. The CDR3 sequence is 13 residues long. Per the germline V gene, CDR1 is DFQATT and CDR2 is SNEGSKA (reference sequence). Trimming removed 3 bases at V and 0 bases at J, with 8 bases between. CDR3 in amino acids: CSARVGLNTEAFF. CDR3 nucleotides: TGCAGTGCTAGGGTGGGGTTGAACACTGAAGCTTTCTTT.